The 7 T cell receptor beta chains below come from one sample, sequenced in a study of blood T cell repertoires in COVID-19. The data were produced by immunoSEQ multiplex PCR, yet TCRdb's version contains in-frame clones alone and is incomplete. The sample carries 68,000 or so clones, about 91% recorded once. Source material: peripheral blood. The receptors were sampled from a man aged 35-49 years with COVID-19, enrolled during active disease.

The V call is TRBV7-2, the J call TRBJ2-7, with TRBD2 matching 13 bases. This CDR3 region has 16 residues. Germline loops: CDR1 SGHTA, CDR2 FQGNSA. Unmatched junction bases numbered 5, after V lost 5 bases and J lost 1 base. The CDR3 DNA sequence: TGTGCCAGCAGCCCCGGGACTAGCGGGGTGTCCTACGAGCAGTACTTC. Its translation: CASSPGTSGVSYEQYF.

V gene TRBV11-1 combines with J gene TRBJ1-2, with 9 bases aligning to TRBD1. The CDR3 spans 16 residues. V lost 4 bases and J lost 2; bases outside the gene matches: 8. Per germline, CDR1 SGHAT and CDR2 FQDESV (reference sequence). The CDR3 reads CASSSGTGTNNYGYTF. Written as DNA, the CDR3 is TGTGCCAGCAGCTCAGGGACAGGGACAAACAACTATGGCTACACCTTC.

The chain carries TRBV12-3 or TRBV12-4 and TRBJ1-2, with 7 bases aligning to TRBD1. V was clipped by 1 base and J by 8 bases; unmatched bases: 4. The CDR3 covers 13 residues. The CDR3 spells CASSLGQGDGYTF. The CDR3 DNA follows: TGTGCCAGCAGTTTAGGACAGGGAGACGGCTACACCTTC.

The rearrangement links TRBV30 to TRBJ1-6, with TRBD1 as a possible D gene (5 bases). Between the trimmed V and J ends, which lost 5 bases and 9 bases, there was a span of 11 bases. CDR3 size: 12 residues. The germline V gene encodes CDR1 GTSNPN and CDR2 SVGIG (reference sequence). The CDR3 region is CAWEGGGSPLHF. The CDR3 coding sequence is TGTGCCTGGGAAGGCGGGGGTTCACCCCTCCACTTT.

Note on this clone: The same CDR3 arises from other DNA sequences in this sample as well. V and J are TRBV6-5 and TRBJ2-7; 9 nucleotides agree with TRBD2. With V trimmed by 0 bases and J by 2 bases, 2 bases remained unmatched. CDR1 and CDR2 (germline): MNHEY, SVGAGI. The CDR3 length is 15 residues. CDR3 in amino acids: CASSYSSGGPYEQYF. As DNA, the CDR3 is TGTGCCAGCAGTTACTCGAGCGGGGGGCCCTACGAGCAGTACTTC.

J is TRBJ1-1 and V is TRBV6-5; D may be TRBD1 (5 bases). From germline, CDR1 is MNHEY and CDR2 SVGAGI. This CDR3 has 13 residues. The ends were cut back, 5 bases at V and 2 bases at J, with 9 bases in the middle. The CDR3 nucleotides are TGTGCCAGCAGTACCAGGGCTAACACTGAAGCTTTCTTT. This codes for CASSTRANTEAFF.

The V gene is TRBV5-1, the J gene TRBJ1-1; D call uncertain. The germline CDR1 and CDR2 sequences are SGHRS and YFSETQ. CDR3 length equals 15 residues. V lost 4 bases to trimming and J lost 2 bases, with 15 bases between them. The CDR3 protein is CASSPMPRGNTEAFF. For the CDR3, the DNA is TGCGCCAGCAGCCCAATGCCCCGAGGCAACACTGAAGCTTTCTTT.